This T cell receptor beta chain stems from a study of cytomegalovirus exposure and HLA in healthy donors. The CDR3 is 16 residues long. Germline trimming cut 3 bases from V and 4 bases from J; bases unmatched to any gene: 12. Germline loops: CDR1 SQVTM, CDR2 ANQGSEA. Study-wide findings and caveats: In the 95 to 150 validation repertoires, a later analysis found that first-cohort TCR clusters tended to co-occur.

Clones were read by immunoSEQ multiplex PCR, and TCRdb kept only the in-frame ones, dropping some. The table has tens of thousands of clones, approximately 86% seen once; the top ten hold around 3%. On this clone: What it recognizes is unknown.

Sequenced input: PBMCs. The rearrangement joins TRBV29-1 to TRBJ2-1; 7 nucleotides agree with TRBD2. The receptor was derived from a man aged 30 to 39 in good health and CMV-seronegative. The CDR3 coding sequence is TGCAGCGTTGACGCGGCGGATGGGGGGGTTTACAATGAGCAGTTCTTC. The encoded protein is CSVDAADGGVYNEQFF.